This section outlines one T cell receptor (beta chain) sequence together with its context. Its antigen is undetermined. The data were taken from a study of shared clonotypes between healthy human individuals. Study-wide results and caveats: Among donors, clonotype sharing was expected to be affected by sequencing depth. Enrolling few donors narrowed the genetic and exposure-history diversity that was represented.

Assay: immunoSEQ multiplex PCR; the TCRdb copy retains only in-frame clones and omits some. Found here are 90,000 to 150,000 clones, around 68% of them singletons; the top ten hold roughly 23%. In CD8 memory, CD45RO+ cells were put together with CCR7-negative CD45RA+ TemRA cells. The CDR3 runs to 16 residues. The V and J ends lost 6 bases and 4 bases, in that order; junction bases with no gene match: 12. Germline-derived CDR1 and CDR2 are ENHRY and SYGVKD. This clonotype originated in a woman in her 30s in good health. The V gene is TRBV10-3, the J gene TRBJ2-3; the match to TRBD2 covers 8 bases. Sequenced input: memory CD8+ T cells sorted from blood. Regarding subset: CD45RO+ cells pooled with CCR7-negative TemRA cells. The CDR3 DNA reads TGTGCCATCAGCAACGTAGCGGGATTTAATGCAGATACGCAGTATTTT. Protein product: CAISNVAGFNADTQYF.